A selection of T cell receptor beta chains follows, all from one sample in a study of tumor-infiltrating lymphocytes in primary liver carcinoma. TCRdb fed the multiplex PCR reads into MiXCR, producing one record per CDR3 protein. The sample includes 55,000 to 65,000 distinct CDR3 sequences, 71% of them seen just once. Sequencing was performed on liver tumor tissue from sampling region 2. The receptors originated from a man aged 35-49 years with primary liver carcinoma and hepatitis B virus infection. The CDR3 runs from the conserved cysteine through the conserved F or W. D genes are given only for firm matches. Clone size is shown for a subset of rows, as once, few, many or a class of expanded clone.

v_gene	d_gene	abundance	j_gene	CDR3nt	CDR3aa
TRBV6-2/TRBV6-3	TRBD1	few	TRBJ2-5	TGTGCCAGCAGGACAGGGTCGGAGACCCAGTACTTC	CASRTGSETQYF
TRBV29-1	-	-	TRBJ2-2	TGCAGCGTTGGAGAACAGTGTGGAGCAGGGGAGCTGTTTTTT	CSVGEQCGAGELFF
TRBV12-3/TRBV12-4	-	-	TRBJ2-2	TGTCCCAGCAAAATTACGGGAGTAACCGGGGAGCCGTTTTTT	CPSKITGVTGEPFF
TRBV6-5	-	-	TRBJ2-1	TGTGCCAGCAGTTATTGGAGGGGACGGAGGCAGTTCTTC	CASSYWRGRRQFF
TRBV11-2	-	-	TRBJ1-1	TGTGCCAGCAGCCCATCCAGGGAGTTGGCGAACACTGAAGCTCTCTTT	CASSPSRELANTEALF
TRBV28	TRBD1	-	TRBJ2-7	TGTGCCAGCAGTGCCTCGAGGGACAGGGCCTACGAGCAGTACTTC	CASSASRDRAYEQYF
TRBV7-9	-	-	TRBJ1-1	TGTGCCAGCAGCTTAGGTCAGGGGTCGGAAGTTTTCTTT	CASSLGQGSEVFF
TRBV11-2	TRBD2	-	TRBJ2-5	TGTGCCAACAGCCAAACACCTGGCGGGGGGGAAGAGACCCTGTACTTC	CANSQTPGGGEETLYF
TRBV29-1	-	few	TRBJ2-7	TGCAGCGTTGAAGGGGGTCATGTGCAGTACTTC	CSVEGGHVQYF
TRBV6-2/TRBV6-3	-	-	TRBJ2-7	TGTGCCAGCGGTTATGTGGTACCCTACAAGCAGTACTTC	CASGYVVPYKQYF
TRBV5-1	-	-	TRBJ2-3	TGCACCAGCAGGGGAGCAGTCACAGATACGCAGTATTTT	CTSRGAVTDTQYF
TRBV29-1	-	-	TRBJ2-7	TGCAGCGCCCTTTTCCAGGGTCACCACGAGCAGTACTTC	CSALFQGHHEQYF
TRBV6-2/TRBV6-3	-	-	TRBJ2-1	TGTGCCATCAGGGCCAGCGGTCGGCGTGATGAGCAGCTCTTC	CAIRASGRRDEQLF
TRBV11-2	TRBD2	-	TRBJ2-1	TGCGCCAGCATCCAGCGGGGGCAGGGCAATGAGCAGTTCTTC	CASIQRGQGNEQFF
TRBV12-3/TRBV12-4	-	-	TRBJ2-2	TGTGCCAGCAGTTTTTTCGACACCGGGGAGCTGTTTTTT	CASSFFDTGELFF
TRBV5-6	-	-	TRBJ2-7	TGTGCCAGCAGCTTGAGGCCCCAGGGCGAGCAATACTTC	CASSLRPQGEQYF
TRBV29-1	-	once	TRBJ2-3	TGCAGCGCCCGGGGTGGCACAGATACGCAGTATTTT	CSARGGTDTQYF
TRBV11-2	-	-	TRBJ2-1	TGTGCCAGCAGCTTAGATGGGCGATTCGGCGGGACCTTTTACAATGAGCAGTTCTTC	CASSLDGRFGGTFYNEQFF
TRBV7-9	TRBD1	-	TRBJ2-7	TGTGCCAGCAGCATCGGACAGGGTTCGAACGAGCAGTACTTC	CASSIGQGSNEQYF
TRBV4-1	TRBD2	-	TRBJ2-7	TGTGCCAGCAGCCAAACCCTAGCGGAGCCACGTTACGAGCAGTACTTC	CASSQTLAEPRYEQYF
TRBV11-2	TRBD2	large	TRBJ2-1	TGTGCCAGCAGCCCCCAGCGGGAGGGATTGGGTGAGCAGTTCTTC	CASSPQREGLGEQFF
TRBV11-2	TRBD2	-	TRBJ2-1	TGTGCCAGCAGCCCCCAGTGGGAGGGACTGGATGAGCAGTTCTTC	CASSPQWEGLDEQFF
TRBV6-1	-	many	TRBJ2-3	TGTGCCGCAGGGGAGCTCACAGATACGCAGTATTTT	CAAGELTDTQYF
TRBV30	-	-	TRBJ1-2	TGTGCCCCCGTCATTGGGGGCGGAATACCGGGGGAGTATGGCTACACCTTC	CAPVIGGGIPGEYGYTF
TRBV6-2/TRBV6-3	-	many	TRBJ2-4	TGTGCCAGCAGCCCCGGGACAACTACCAAAAACATTCAGTACTTC	CASSPGTTTKNIQYF
TRBV4-2	TRBD2	-	TRBJ2-3	TGTGCCAGCAGCCTTGAGATTAGCGGGAGTGTCACAGATACGCAGTATTTT	CASSLEISGSVTDTQYF
TRBV6-1	TRBD1	-	TRBJ1-2	TGTGCCTCCTTTGGACAGGGGGCCGGTGGTTACACCTTC	CASFGQGAGGYTF
TRBV29-1	-	-	TRBJ1-2	TGCAACGTCAAGTTTGGACAGTCGATCTATGGTTACATCTTC	CNVKFGQSIYGYIF
TRBV6-5	-	-	TRBJ2-3	TGTACCAGCAGTTTAAAGTGGGGTACAGATACGCACTATTTT	CTSSLKWGTDTHYF
TRBV6-6	-	-	TRBJ1-2	TGTGTCAGCAGTTCGAAGGGGGTGAGGGGCTACACCTTC	CVSSSKGVRGYTF
TRBV5-5	-	few	TRBJ2-5	TGTGCCAGCACCTTGGAATCAGGCCCTAGGGAGACCCAGTACTTC	CASTLESGPRETQYF
TRBV11-2	-	once	TRBJ2-6	TGTGCCAGCAACATGGGGGGATACAGGGGCATTTCCCTCTCTGGGGCCAACGTCCTGACTTTC	CASNMGGYRGISLSGANVLTF
TRBV6-6	-	-	TRBJ1-2	TGTGCCAGCAGTTACCCGGCGGAAACAGGGTGCGTTGGCTACACCTTC	CASSYPAETGCVGYTF
TRBV7-9	-	-	TRBJ2-7	TGTGCCAGCAGCTGGGCGAGCGCGCTTAACTACAAACAGTACTTC	CASSWASALNYKQYF
TRBV12-5	-	once	TRBJ2-3	TGTGATAGTGCTGACCAACTAGGAGTGCATACGCAGTATTTT	CDSADQLGVHTQYF
TRBV6-2/TRBV6-3	-	many	TRBJ2-2	TGTGCCAGCAGTTACTCTACATACACCGGGGAGCTGTTTTTT	CASSYSTYTGELFF
TRBV9	TRBD2	-	TRBJ2-3	TGTGCCAGCAGCGTAGTTAGCGGGGGCACAGATACGCAGTATTTT	CASSVVSGGTDTQYF
TRBV11-1	-	few	TRBJ2-1	TGTGCCAGCACCATCGGGTCCGGGTTACGCTCCTACAATGAGCAGTTCTTC	CASTIGSGLRSYNEQFF
TRBV6-2/TRBV6-3	TRBD1	few	TRBJ1-5	TGTGCCAGCAGGTCTGACAGGGTCAATCAGCCCCAGCATTTT	CASRSDRVNQPQHF
TRBV7-8	TRBD2	-	TRBJ2-1	TGTGAAAGCAGCCAACGACTAGCGGGCGATAACAATGAGCAGTTCTTC	CESSQRLAGDNNEQFF
TRBV6-1	-	-	TRBJ1-1	TGTGCCAGCACCAGTCGGGAGTTCAATGAAGCTTTCTTT	CASTSREFNEAFF
TRBV6-6	TRBD1	-	TRBJ2-7	TGTGCTAGCAGTTATTCGGACAGGGTCGAGCAGTGCTTC	CASSYSDRVEQCF
TRBV11-2	-	-	TRBJ2-5	TGTACCAGCAGCTTAGTTCTGGAAGAGAATCAGTACTTC	CTSSLVLEENQYF
TRBV4-1	-	-	TRBJ2-7	TGCGCCAGCAGCCCTCTAGTCAGGGGATACGAACAGTATTTC	CASSPLVRGYEQYF
TRBV19	-	-	TRBJ2-1	TGTGCCAGTAGCCCCCCTCGCCCGTTGGGTGGCTACAATGGGCAGTTCTTC	CASSPPRPLGGYNGQFF
TRBV5-1	TRBD2	many	TRBJ2-1	TGCGCCAGCAGCTCACGACTAGCGGGAGGGAGTGAGCAGTTCTTC	CASSSRLAGGSEQFF
TRBV11-2	TRBD2	many	TRBJ2-1	TGTGCCAGCAGCTTCCAATGGGTGCCTGGGACTAGCGGGAGTCATGAGCAGTTCTTC	CASSFQWVPGTSGSHEQFF
TRBV11-1	TRBD2	-	TRBJ2-1	TGTGCCAGCAGCTTATACCACCCCGCGGGAGGGTCCTACAAAGAGCAGTTCTTC	CASSLYHPAGGSYKEQFF
TRBV11-3	TRBD2	-	TRBJ2-1	TGTGCCAGCAGTGCCGGGACTATAGAGATTAATGAGCAATTCTTC	CASSAGTIEINEQFF
TRBV29-1	-	-	TRBJ2-1	TGCAGCGTGGGTCTTGTGAGTGGAGTACGGATCTTC	CSVGLVSGVRIF
TRBV4-3	-	medium-sized	TRBJ1-1	TGCGCCAGCAGCCAGGCACCGGGACGGATGAACACTGAAGCTTTCTTT	CASSQAPGRMNTEAFF